These 13 T cell receptor beta chains came from one sample sequenced in a study of cytomegalovirus exposure and HLA in healthy donors (dated by TCRdb to 2016 to 2017). The protocol used for the library was the immunoSEQ multiplex PCR assay. A mixture of 60 forward primers for TCR Vbeta segments and 13 reverse primers for TCR Jbeta segments was used in the multiplex PCR. The immuneACCESS repertoire file appears here via TCRdb, limited to in-frame rearrangements. These files lack a portion of the clones; in checked studies, under half of the deficit traces to unresolved V genes, and the cause of the others is not known. The sample table holds 100,000 to 150,000 clones. The ten largest clones take up 2.5% to 3% of the sample. Sequenced sample: PBMCs. These receptors came from a man between 25 and 39 years old in good health and CMV-seronegative.

The gene calls are TRBV30 and TRBJ1-1, with TRBD1 matching 7 bases. V lost 2 bases to trimming and J lost 4 bases; unmatched junction nucleotides: 4. The germline V gene encodes CDR1 GTSNPN and CDR2 SVGIG (reference sequence). This CDR3 is 13 amino acids long. CDR3: CAWSNNRGTEAFF. CDR3 nucleotides: TGTGCCTGGAGTAACAACAGGGGCACTGAAGCTTTCTTT.

The rearrangement joins TRBV7-2 to TRBJ2-6; 9 nucleotides align to TRBD1. V lost 5 bases and J lost 2; bases outside the gene matches: 10. The length of the CDR3 is 18 residues. The germline V gene has CDR1 SGHTA and CDR2 FQGNSA. For the CDR3, the DNA is TGTGCCAGCAGCGGGACCGGGACAGGGTTCGCTGGGGCCAACGTCCTGACTTTC. Translating it yields CASSGTGTGFAGANVLTF.

The V call is TRBV6-5, the J call TRBJ2-1; tentative D call: TRBD1 (5 bases). The germline V gene has CDR1 MNHEY and CDR2 SVGAGI. V lost 6 bases, J lost 2 bases, and 8 bases lay in between. There are 13 residues in the CDR3. Written as DNA, the CDR3 is TGTGCCAGCAGAAGACAGACCTACAATGAGCAGTTCTTC. Its protein product is CASRRQTYNEQFF.

J is TRBJ1-4 and V is TRBV5-1, with D maybe TRBD1 (6 bases). The CDR3 extends over 14 amino acids. The ends were cut back, 5 bases at V and 4 bases at J, with 12 bases in the middle. Looked up from germline, CDR1 is SGHRS and CDR2 is YFSETQ. CDR3 loop: CASSEAGDNEKLFF. The CDR3 coding sequence is TGCGCCAGCAGTGAGGCAGGGGATAATGAAAAACTGTTTTTT.

The chain links TRBV18 to TRBJ1-5; 8 bases fit TRBD1. V lost 0 bases, J lost 3 bases, and 7 bases stayed unmatched. The CDR3 is made up of 17 amino acids. Germline loops: CDR1 KGHSH, CDR2 LQKENI. CDR3 DNA: TGTGCCAGCTCACCACCGGGAGGGGACAGGACCAATCAGCCCCAGCATTTT. Translation: CASSPPGGDRTNQPQHF.

The chain recombines TRBV5-1 with TRBJ2-2; no clear D. The CDR3 is 16 residues long. V lost 4 bases and J 0 bases, leaving 13 bases between the germline ends. Germline values: CDR1 SGHRS, CDR2 YFSETQ. CDR3 amino acids: CASSHSNSANTGELFF. The CDR3 DNA follows: TGCGCCAGCAGCCATTCAAATTCAGCGAACACCGGGGAGCTGTTTTTT.

The chain joins TRBV6-5 to TRBJ1-6; possible D gene TRBD1, 5 bases. Per germline, CDR1 MNHEY and CDR2 SVGAGI. This CDR3 has 15 residues. V shed 0 bases and J shed 10 bases, with 13 bases lying between them. CDR3 loop: CASSYSGRELSPLHF. DNA of the CDR3: TGTGCCAGCAGTTACTCGGGCAGGGAACTATCACCCCTCCACTTT.

The chain uses TRBV28 and TRBJ2-5; 7 bases are shared with TRBD1. The CDR3 extends over 14 amino acids. Germline V CDR1 and CDR2: MDHEN, SYDVKM. V dropped 7 bases and J dropped 1; count of bases not matched to a gene: 6. The CDR3 here is CASNLRDSQETQYF. The CDR3 bases are TGTGCCAGCAACCTCCGGGACAGCCAAGAGACCCAGTACTTC.

The chain is built from TRBV5-5 and TRBJ1-5; TRBD1 aligns across 9 bases. V lost 4 bases, J lost 3 bases, and 5 bases stayed unmatched. Germline CDR1 SGHKS, CDR2 YYEKEE (reference sequence). The CDR3 is 15 residues long. CDR3: CASSRTGDDNQPQHF. CDR3 sequence (DNA): TGTGCCAGCAGCCGGACAGGGGATGACAATCAGCCCCAGCATTTT.

The chain employs TRBV6-5 and TRBJ2-5; 8 nucleotides line up with TRBD2. There are 15 residues in the CDR3. J was trimmed by 4 bases and V by 0 bases; bases with no gene match: 4. Germline values: CDR1 MNHEY, CDR2 SVGAGI. The DNA for the CDR3 is TGTGCCAGCAGTTACTCACTAGCGGAGGGAGAGACCCAGTACTTC. It yields the protein CASSYSLAEGETQYF.

The V gene is TRBV2, the J gene TRBJ1-5; D ambiguous. Germline V gene data show CDR1 as SNHLY and CDR2 as FYNNEI. Trimming removed 6 bases from V and 1 base from J, with 16 bases in between. The CDR3 sequence is 16 residues long. CDR3 sequence reads: CASRVTQAWSNQPQHF. The CDR3 nucleotides read TGTGCCAGCAGGGTGACTCAAGCGTGGAGCAATCAGCCCCAGCATTTT.

The chain uses TRBV7-2 and TRBJ1-1; unclear D gene. CDR1 and CDR2 from the germline V gene are SGHTA and FQGNSA. The CDR3 spans 12 residues. With 1 base removed from V and 11 bases from J, the gap between germline ends came to 11 bases. The DNA of the CDR3 is TGTGCCAGCAGCTTAGAGTCGACGAGGGCTTTCTTT. It yields the protein CASSLESTRAFF.

V is TRBV29-1 and J is TRBJ1-2, with D possibly matching TRBD1 (6 bases). Deletions cut 7 bases from V and 3 bases from J, with 21 bases between. The length of the CDR3 is 15 residues. CDR1 and CDR2 (germline): SQVTM, ANQGSEA. The CDR3 region is CSDSAAIQGHYGYTF. CDR3 nucleotides: TGCAGCGACTCTGCGGCGATACAGGGCCACTATGGCTACACCTTC.